What follows are 30 T cell receptor beta chains derived from one specimen sequenced in a study of T cell therapy after organ transplantation. These receptors' targets are unknown. Time point given: 4-8 weeks after completion of therapy. The table came from immunoSEQ multiplex PCR; TCRdb's copy has only in-frame clones and leaves some out. The data show several thousand clones, with just under 75% seen just once and about 28% held by the top ten. Sequences were derived from CD8+ T cells from blood, sampled after autologous CMV-specific T cell therapy. The receptors stem from a human patient who had received a solid organ transplant and had CMV disease. Some T cells may be supplied by the graft donor.

V gene TRBV7-9 combines with J gene TRBJ2-7, with 13 bases that match TRBD2. Unmatched junction bases numbered 11, after V lost 4 bases and J lost 2 bases. Germline V gives CDR1 SEHNR, CDR2 FQNEAQ (reference sequence). This CDR3 has 18 amino acids. In DNA, the CDR3 is TGTGCCAGCAGCTCTACACTAGCGGGAGGGCCGGTGACCTACGAGCAGTACTTC. Translation gives CASSSTLAGGPVTYEQYF.

The chain has TRBV2 and TRBJ2-7; D is perhaps TRBD2 (5 bases). This CDR3 spans 12 amino acids. Trimming took 6 bases from V and 4 from J, leaving 10 bases between them. Germline loops: CDR1 SNHLY, CDR2 FYNNEI. CDR3 loop: CASRASRYEQYF. In DNA, the CDR3 is TGTGCCAGCAGGGCTAGCAGATACGAGCAGTACTTC. Based on the CDR3 plus reference TRBV2 and TRBJ2-7, the full variable domain is EPEVTQTPSHQVTQMGQEVILRCVPISNHLYFYWYRQILGQKVEFLVSFYNNEISEKSEIFDDQFSVERPDGSNFTLKIRSTKLEDSAMYFCASRASRYEQYFGPGTRLTVT.

This clone was counted only a few times. In DNA form, the CDR3 reads TGCGCCAGCAGCCAAGATCAAAGGGGTCACTCCTACGAGCAGTACTTC. Translated, it gives CASSQDQRGHSYEQYF. This sequence joins TRBV4-1 and TRBJ2-7, with a tentative D call TRBD1 (5 bases). V lost 0 bases, J lost 0 bases, and 12 bases lay in between. Germline CDR1 MGHRA, CDR2 YSYEKL. The CDR3 is made up of 16 amino acids.

CDR3 region: CASSITSGRYQETQYF. The CDR3 bases are TGTGCCAGTAGTATAACTAGCGGGAGGTACCAAGAGACCCAGTACTTC. This sequence joins TRBV19 and TRBJ2-5, with 12 positions matching TRBD2. This CDR3 spans 16 amino acids. CDR1 is LNHDA, CDR2 SQIVND, per germline (reference sequence). The V segment lost 2 bases and the J segment 0 bases; nucleotides outside the gene matches: 1.

This chain joins TRBV28 and TRBJ2-7; TRBD1 aligns across 8 bases. V shed 5 bases and J 2 bases; nucleotides not matched to a gene: 11. The CDR3 is 16 residues long. CDR1 and CDR2 (germline): MDHEN, SYDVKM. The CDR3 protein is CASSPTDYRGTYEQYF. The CDR3 nucleotides read TGTGCCAGCAGTCCCACCGATTACAGGGGGACCTACGAGCAGTACTTC.

The gene calls are TRBV5-6 and TRBJ2-1; no definite D call. Trimming stripped 2 bases from V and 2 bases from J, with 11 bases between. CDR1 is SGHDT and CDR2 is YYEEEE in the germline V gene. CDR3 length: 15 amino acids. The CDR3 spells CASSLRFGTYNEQFF. Written as DNA, the CDR3 is TGTGCCAGCAGCTTACGTTTCGGTACCTACAATGAGCAGTTCTTC.

The V call is TRBV11-2, the J call TRBJ2-7; a possible D gene is TRBD2 (6 bases). Germline lookup yields CDR1 SGHAT and CDR2 FQNNGV. The germline V and J ends were trimmed by 1 base and 3 bases, with 7 bases remaining between them. The CDR3 has 13 amino acids. CDR3 protein: CASSLGGDYEQYF. CDR3 bases: TGTGCCAGCAGCTTAGGGGGGGACTACGAGCAGTACTTC.

This chain joins TRBV30 and TRBJ2-7; 10 nucleotides align to TRBD2. Germline CDR1 is GTSNPN and CDR2 is SVGIG (reference sequence). This CDR3 spans 15 amino acids. V lost 0 bases and J lost 3; bases outside the gene matches: 5. The chain's CDR3 is CAWSVRTSGFYEQYF. CDR3 nucleotides: TGTGCCTGGAGTGTACGGACTAGCGGTTTCTACGAGCAGTACTTC.

This clone was counted a single time. The V and J genes are TRBV4-3 and TRBJ2-2; weak D call: TRBD1 (6 bases). V was cut by 10 bases and J by 0 bases, with 12 bases left in between. There are 14 residues in the CDR3. Germline V lookup: CDR1 LGHNA, CDR2 YSLEER. CDR3 residues: CATGTSANTGELFF. The CDR3 DNA follows: TGCGCCACCGGGACATCAGCGAACACCGGGGAGCTGTTTTTT.

Sample share makes this clone large. The chain couples TRBV15 to TRBJ2-1, with TRBD1 matching 9 bases. From germline, CDR1 is LNHNV and CDR2 YYDKDF (reference sequence). The CDR3 consists of 16 residues. With 8 bases clipped from V and 8 bases from J, the junction kept 16 bases outside the gene matches. The CDR3: CATGGYVGTGSDEQFF. CDR3 coding DNA: TGTGCCACCGGGGGCTACGTTGGGACAGGGAGCGATGAGCAGTTCTTC.

The genes are TRBV7-8 and TRBJ2-2, with D unresolved. The CDR3 is made up of 14 amino acids. Looked up from germline, CDR1 is SGHVS and CDR2 is FQNEAQ. Trimming took 5 bases from V and 3 from J, leaving 10 bases between them. The DNA for the CDR3 is TGTGCCAGCAGCGCCGACTTCTACACCGGGGAGCTGTTTTTT. Translation gives CASSADFYTGELFF. Full variable domain (remainder filled in from reference TRBV7-8 and TRBJ2-2): GAGVSQSPRYKVAKRGQDVALRCDPISGHVSLFWYQQALGQGPEFLTYFQNEAQLDKSGLPSDRFFAERPEGSVSTLKIQRTQQEDSAVYLCASSADFYTGELFFGEGSRLTVL.

J is TRBJ2-7 and V is TRBV5-8; no firm D call. The CDR3 consists of 11 residues. CDR1 SGHTS and CDR2 YDEGEE come from the germline V gene. The V end lost 4 bases, the J end lost 2 bases, and 4 bases lay between the germline ends. Written as DNA, the CDR3 is TGTGCCAGCAGCCCAACCTACGAGCAGTACTTC. This gives the protein CASSPTYEQYF.

The V call is TRBV19, the J call TRBJ1-1; tentatively, D is TRBD1 (6 bases). V shed 2 bases and J shed 2 bases, with 9 bases lying between them. CDR1 and CDR2 (germline): LNHDA, SQIVND (reference sequence). The CDR3 spans 14 residues. This chain's CDR3 is CASSITGSNTEAFF. The CDR3 nucleotides read TGTGCCAGTAGTATAACAGGGTCTAACACTGAAGCTTTCTTT. The full variable domain, in which reference TRBV19 and TRBJ1-1 provide the parts outside the CDR3, is DGGITQSPKYLFRKEGQNVTLSCEQNLNHDAMYWYRQDPGQGLRLIYYSQIVNDFQKGDIAEGYSVSREKKESFPLTVTSAQKNPTAFYLCASSITGSNTEAFFGQGTRLTVV.

The chain employs TRBV27 and TRBJ2-7, with D perhaps TRBD1 (5 bases). This CDR3 has 12 amino acids. Germline V gene sequence: CDR1 MNHEY, CDR2 SMNVEV (reference sequence). The V and J ends lost 8 bases and 0 bases respectively, with 8 bases between them. The CDR3 DNA sequence: TGTGCCAGCGGGGCGAGCTCCTACGAGCAGTACTTC. It encodes CASGASSYEQYF.

This clone was counted once. The CDR3 DNA is TGCGCCAGCAGCCACCCCGGGACAGGGAAATACAATGAGCAGTTCTTC. Translating gives CASSHPGTGKYNEQFF. The gene calls are TRBV4-3 and TRBJ2-1, with 9 bases that match TRBD1. CDR3 length equals 16 residues. Germline CDR1 and CDR2: LGHNA and YSLEER. The V segment lost 3 bases and the J segment 4 bases; nucleotides outside the gene matches: 7.

The chain recombines TRBV5-5 with TRBJ2-2; D gene unclear. Trimming cost V 0 bases and J 2 bases, with 5 bases left between them. There are 14 residues in the CDR3. Germline V gene sequence: CDR1 SGHKS, CDR2 YYEKEE (reference sequence). The CDR3 DNA is TGTGCCAGCAGCTTGGACAGAAACACCGGGGAGCTGTTTTTT. It translates to CASSLDRNTGELFF.

The J gene is TRBJ1-5, the V gene TRBV7-6; 8 bases line up with TRBD1. The CDR3 is made up of 14 amino acids. The V gene end was trimmed by 5 bases and the J gene end by 3 bases; junction bases not matched to a gene: 3. Germline V gives CDR1 SGHVS, CDR2 FNYEAQ. The CDR3 nucleotides are TGTGCCAGCAGCGTACAGGGGGTCAATCAGCCCCAGCATTTT. Protein sequence: CASSVQGVNQPQHF.

V gene TRBV19 combines with J gene TRBJ1-1; the D is unclear. The CDR3 is 12 amino acids. V lost 7 bases, J lost 4 bases, and 10 bases lay in between. Per the germline V gene, CDR1 is LNHDA and CDR2 is SQIVND (reference sequence). CDR3: CASNRGSTEAFF. CDR3 bases: TGTGCCAGTAATCGGGGAAGCACTGAAGCTTTCTTT.

By share, this clone ranks as hyperexpanded. This rearrangement joins TRBV6-5 to TRBJ2-7; D is uncertain. This CDR3 region has 12 residues. The germline V gene has CDR1 MNHEY and CDR2 SVGAGI. V was shortened by 6 bases and J by 1 base, with 7 bases between the two germline ends. The CDR3 sequence: CASRSESYEQYF. Here the CDR3 DNA reads TGTGCCAGCAGATCAGAGTCCTACGAGCAGTACTTC.

The chain links TRBV5-1 to TRBJ2-1, with D possibly matching TRBD2 (5 bases). The germline gives CDR1 SGHRS, CDR2 YFSETQ. V gave up 4 bases and J gave up 4 bases, with 9 bases separating them. The CDR3 is 13 amino acids. As DNA, the CDR3 is TGCGCCAGCAGCAGCAGCGGTTACAATGAGCAGTTCTTC. Its protein is CASSSSGYNEQFF.

The chain employs TRBV7-3 and TRBJ2-1; 7 nucleotides align to TRBD1. V lost 5 bases and J lost 0; bases outside the gene matches: 1. Germline V gives CDR1 SGHTA, CDR2 FQGTGA. The CDR3 consists of 14 residues. The CDR3: CASSPGGSYNEQFF. CDR3 sequence (DNA): TGTGCCAGCAGCCCAGGGGGCTCCTACAATGAGCAGTTCTTC.

The J gene is TRBJ2-7, the V gene TRBV4-1, with D uncertain. Deletions cut 6 bases from V and 3 bases from J, with 18 bases between. This CDR3 has 15 amino acids. Germline-derived CDR1 and CDR2 are MGHRA and YSYEKL. The CDR3 loop is CASRVQDRANYEQYF. CDR3 DNA: TGCGCCAGCAGGGTTCAGGACCGGGCCAACTACGAGCAGTACTTC.

The chain carries TRBV9 and TRBJ2-1; TRBD2 agrees at 9 bases. From germline, CDR1 is SGDLS and CDR2 YYNGEE. V dropped 4 bases and J dropped 4; count of bases not matched to a gene: 9. CDR3 length: 16 residues. The CDR3, as DNA: TGTGCCAGCAGCCCCGCGGGCGGGAGGGATTACAATGAGCAGTTCTTC. It yields the protein CASSPAGGRDYNEQFF. The entire variable domain, with the rest obtained from reference TRBV9 and TRBJ2-1, is as follows: DSGVTQTPKHLITATGQRVTLRCSPRSGDLSVYWYQQSLDQGLQFLIQYYNGEERAKGNILERFSAQQFPDLHSELNLSSLELGDSALYFCASSPAGGRDYNEQFFGPGTRLTVL.

This chain connects TRBV19 to TRBJ1-2, with D tentatively TRBD1 (5 bases). The germline gives CDR1 LNHDA, CDR2 SQIVND (reference sequence). Deletions cut 1 base from V and 8 bases from J, with 17 bases between. This CDR3 is built from 15 residues. CDR3 nucleotides: TGTGCCAGTAGTATAGTAATTCTAGGGGAAGGCGGCTACACCTTC. Translating gives CASSIVILGEGGYTF. The variable domain in full, completed from reference TRBV19 and TRBJ1-2, reads DGGITQSPKYLFRKEGQNVTLSCEQNLNHDAMYWYRQDPGQGLRLIYYSQIVNDFQKGDIAEGYSVSREKKESFPLTVTSAQKNPTAFYLCASSIVILGEGGYTFGSGTRLTVV.

The V call is TRBV30, the J call TRBJ2-1; 7 bases fit TRBD2. V gave up 3 bases and J gave up 14 bases; unmatched junction bases: 7. The CDR3 runs to 11 residues. In germline, CDR1 is GTSNPN, CDR2 SVGIG (reference sequence). The CDR3 DNA follows: TGTGCCTGGAGCCCCATGGGGAGGGAGTTCTTC. Its protein is CAWSPMGREFF.

The V call is TRBV7-2, the J call TRBJ2-3; 11 nucleotides agree with TRBD1. The germline V gene encodes CDR1 SGHTA and CDR2 FQGNSA. The trim removed 4 bases at V and 5 bases at J, leaving 8 bases unmatched. This CDR3 spans 16 amino acids. For the CDR3, the DNA is TGTGCCAGCAGCTCCTTTTCCGGGACAGGGGGAGATACGCAGTATTTT. Its protein product is CASSSFSGTGGDTQYF.

This chain links TRBV6-6 with TRBJ1-5; D uncertain. The CDR3 sequence is 11 residues long. CDR1 and CDR2 from the germline V gene are MNHNY and SVGAGI (reference sequence). V lost 2 bases to trimming and J lost 7 bases, with 3 bases between them. As DNA, the CDR3 is TGTGCCAGCAGTTACCCCCAGCCCCAGCATTTT. It codes for CASSYPQPQHF.

This clone was observed a few times. The chain links TRBV10-1 to TRBJ2-2; weak D call: TRBD2 (5 bases). CDR3 length: 17 residues. V gave up 10 bases and J gave up 3 bases, with 24 bases separating them. In germline, CDR1 is WNHNN, CDR2 SYGVQD (reference sequence). CDR3 DNA sequence: TGCGCCAACACGCCAAAAGAGGGTCCACGGGACACCGGGGAGCTGTTTTTT. Protein product: CANTPKEGPRDTGELFF.

This clone showed up just once. V and J are TRBV6-5 and TRBJ2-1; 7 positions agree with TRBD2. Germline V gene data show CDR1 as MNHEY and CDR2 as SVGAGI. The CDR3 covers 16 residues. The V gene end was trimmed by 2 bases and the J gene end by 1 base; junction bases not matched to a gene: 5. Written as DNA, the CDR3 is TGTGCCAGCAGTTACACGACTAGCCTTTCCTACAATGAGCAGTTCTTC. Translation: CASSYTTSLSYNEQFF.

J is TRBJ1-1 and V is TRBV19, with D possibly matching TRBD1 (5 bases). Per germline, CDR1 LNHDA and CDR2 SQIVND (reference sequence). Trimming took off 3 bases at V and 0 bases at J, with 17 bases between the two ends. The CDR3 runs 17 residues. In nucleotides, the CDR3 is TGTGCCAGTAGTATTAGCCCCCCCGGGGGATTGAACACTGAAGCTTTCTTT. It codes for CASSISPPGGLNTEAFF.